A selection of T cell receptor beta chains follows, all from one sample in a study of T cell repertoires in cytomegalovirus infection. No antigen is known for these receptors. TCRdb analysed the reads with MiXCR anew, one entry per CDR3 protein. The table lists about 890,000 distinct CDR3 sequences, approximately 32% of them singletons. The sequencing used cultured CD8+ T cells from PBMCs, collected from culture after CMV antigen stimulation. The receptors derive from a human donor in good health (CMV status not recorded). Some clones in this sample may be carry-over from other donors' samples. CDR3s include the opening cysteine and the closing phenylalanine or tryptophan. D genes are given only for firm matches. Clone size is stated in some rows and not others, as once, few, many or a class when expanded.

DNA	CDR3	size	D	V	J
TGTGCCAGCAGCCAAGATTATACCGTATTCGGGGGGCTTAATTCACCCCTCCACTTT	CASSQDYTVFGGLNSPLHF	few	.	TRBV14	TRBJ1-6
TGTGCCAGCAGCTTATTCCAGGGGGTAGGCACAGATACGCAGTATTTT	CASSLFQGVGTDTQYF	many	TRBD1	TRBV7-8	TRBJ2-3
TGTGCCAGCAGGGCTTCGATGGCCGCTGAAGCTTTCTTT	CASRASMAAEAFF	.	.	TRBV27	TRBJ1-1
TGTGCCATCAGTCACTCGGATGGACAGGGAACAAATTCATCCCTCCACTTT	CAISHSDGQGTNSSLHF	.	TRBD1	TRBV10-3	TRBJ1-6
TGTGCCAGCAGCCCCGCCGGGACAGGAGAGACCCAGTACTTC	CASSPAGTGETQYF	few	TRBD1	TRBV7-9	TRBJ2-5
TGTGCCAGTGCCGGGACAGTAAACACCATATATTTT	CASAGTVNTIYF	.	TRBD1	TRBV19	TRBJ1-3
TGTGCCAGCAGTTTAGTCCCCGGGGGCGCGACCGGGGAGCTGTTTTTT	CASSLVPGGATGELFF	.	.	TRBV12-3/TRBV12-4	TRBJ2-2
TGCGCCAGCAGCCCCAGGCGGGACGCAACCTACGAGCAGTACTTC	CASSPRRDATYEQYF	once	.	TRBV5-1	TRBJ2-7
TGTGCCAGCAGAGACAACAGGGAAAGTTTCACTGGGGCCAACGTCCTGACTTTC	CASRDNRESFTGANVLTF	.	.	TRBV25-1	TRBJ2-6
TGTGCCAGCAGCTTAGACGGGACCCTTAGTGGCTACACCTTC	CASSLDGTLSGYTF	many	.	TRBV7-2	TRBJ1-2
TGCGCCAGCAGCTTGGACACCCCTTACACTGAAGCTTTCTTT	CASSLDTPYTEAFF	few	.	TRBV5-1	TRBJ1-1
TGTGCCAGCAGCCGCGGGACATCAAGTCAGCCCCAGCATTTT	CASSRGTSSQPQHF	.	.	TRBV27	TRBJ1-5
TGTGCCAGCAGCACCGAATCAAAATACAATGAGCAGTTCTTC	CASSTESKYNEQFF	few	.	TRBV5-4	TRBJ2-1
TGTGCCAGCAGCGTAGGAACCAATCAGCCCCAGCATTTT	CASSVGTNQPQHF	few	.	TRBV9	TRBJ1-5
TGTGCCAGCGGAAGAACCGGGGAGGTGTTTTTT	CASGRTGEVFF	.	.	TRBV11-2	TRBJ2-2
TGTGCCAGCAGTTACCGGGGACAGGCCGGGAACGACTTC	CASSYRGQAGNDF	.	TRBD1	TRBV6-5	TRBJ2-7
TGTGCCAGCAGCTTATCGGCGGAGGGGTACTATGGCTACACCTTC	CASSLSAEGYYGYTF	.	.	TRBV7-2	TRBJ1-2
TGTGCCAGCAGTGTAGAAAGAGGGGGCACAGATACGCAGTATTTT	CASSVERGGTDTQYF	many	.	TRBV6-1	TRBJ2-3
TGTGCCAGCAGTTACTCGGGTCTGGAGACCCAGTACTTC	CASSYSGLETQYF	.	.	TRBV6-2/TRBV6-3	TRBJ2-5
TGTGCCAGCAGCTCTAGGGCGGGACACTACAATGAGCAGTTCTTC	CASSSRAGHYNEQFF	.	.	TRBV11-2	TRBJ2-1
TGTGCCAGCAGCCCCTTAACAGGGGATCCTAAAGTTTTCTTT	CASSPLTGDPKVFF	.	TRBD1	TRBV12-3/TRBV12-4	TRBJ1-1
TGTGCCAGCAGCCATCCGGGACAGGGGGCCGAGCGGCAGTTCTTC	CASSHPGQGAERQFF	.	TRBD1	TRBV12-3/TRBV12-4	TRBJ2-1
TGTGCCAGCACGAATTGGCGGGGGTGCACAGATACGCAGTATTTT	CASTNWRGCTDTQYF	.	TRBD2	TRBV6-8	TRBJ2-3
TGCGCGGAGTATGGCTACACCTTC	CAEYGYTF	few	.	TRBV10-1	TRBJ1-2
TGTGCCAGCAGCAGTAGCGGGGGTTTCCAAGAGACCCAGTACTTC	CASSSSGGFQETQYF	many	TRBD2	TRBV7-6	TRBJ2-5
TGTGCCAGCAGTTACTCGCCAGATTATGGCTACACCTTC	CASSYSPDYGYTF	few	.	TRBV6-5	TRBJ1-2
TGTGCCAGCAGCTTAGCGTGGGGAGGGAATGAGCAGTTCTTC	CASSLAWGGNEQFF	many	TRBD2	TRBV7-2	TRBJ2-1
TGTGCCAGCAGCTCCCCTGGGCAGAGGGGCCAAGATACGCAGTATTTT	CASSSPGQRGQDTQYF	many	.	TRBV7-8	TRBJ2-3
TGTGCCAGCAGCCCGGAATGGGATATGAACACTGAAGCTTTCTTT	CASSPEWDMNTEAFF	few	.	TRBV5-6	TRBJ1-1
TGTGCCAGCTCCTCGGGTTTTAGGTCCGGGGAGCTGTTTTTT	CASSSGFRSGELFF	.	.	TRBV27	TRBJ2-2
TGCGCCAGCAGCTTTAGACCAGCCTCCTACGAGCAGTACTTC	CASSFRPASYEQYF	.	.	TRBV5-1	TRBJ2-7
TGTGCCAGTAGTATCTCGGCAGGGGCGAATTCACCCCTCCACTTT	CASSISAGANSPLHF	.	.	TRBV19	TRBJ1-6
TGTGCCAGCGGGCAGGGGGATCAGCCCCAGCATTTT	CASGQGDQPQHF	many	TRBD1	TRBV7-8	TRBJ1-5
TGTGCCATCAGTGAGTCGGCGTCATCTCCCTACGAGCAGTACTTC	CAISESASSPYEQYF	few	.	TRBV10-3	TRBJ2-7
TGTGCCAGCAGTTGGGGGGGAAGACAGGCGGGTGAAGCTTTCTTT	CASSWGGRQAGEAFF	many	.	TRBV12-3/TRBV12-4	TRBJ1-1
TGTGCCAGCAGCATTGTTACGTTACAGGGCTGGGACACTGAAGCTTTCTTT	CASSIVTLQGWDTEAFF	many	.	TRBV7-9	TRBJ1-1